A selection of T cell receptor beta chains follows, all from one sample in a study of blood T cell repertoires in COVID-19. The method was immunoSEQ multiplex PCR; TCRdb's version includes in-frame clones alone and lacks a portion of them. The data contain about 230,000 clones, over 80% of them singletons. Sequenced input: peripheral blood. These receptor sequences come from a man aged 40-49 years with acute or convalescent COVID-19. Both conserved end residues are trimmed from each CDR3.

j_gene: TRBJ1-1; v_gene: TRBV5-1; CDR3aa: ASIGQGGTEAF
j_gene: TRBJ2-1; v_gene: TRBV19; CDR3aa: ASSRRGMSGNPSYNEQF
j_gene: TRBJ1-4; v_gene: TRBV11-2; CDR3aa: ASSLVRDEKLF
j_gene: TRBJ1-2; v_gene: TRBV7-4; CDR3aa: ASGWGRRANYGYT
j_gene: TRBJ2-7; v_gene: TRBV6-5; CDR3aa: ASRRTSGPYEQY
j_gene: TRBJ2-1; v_gene: TRBV7-2; CDR3aa: ASSPNFGADEQF
j_gene: TRBJ2-5; v_gene: TRBV4-1; CDR3aa: ASSQDDGGAGGYQETQY
j_gene: TRBJ2-7; v_gene: TRBV12-3/TRBV12-4; CDR3aa: ASSARDEQY
j_gene: TRBJ1-1; v_gene: TRBV6-4; CDR3aa: ASSAGGAGTEAF
j_gene: TRBJ1-3; v_gene: TRBV19; CDR3aa: ASTNLRSGNTIY
j_gene: TRBJ1-2; v_gene: TRBV30; CDR3aa: AWSSLSTGDRGYT
j_gene: TRBJ2-1; v_gene: TRBV7-2; CDR3aa: ASSLAFSGLAGVLGNEQF
j_gene: TRBJ2-6; v_gene: TRBV7-9; CDR3aa: ASSSRLYVLT
j_gene: TRBJ1-2; v_gene: TRBV14; CDR3aa: ASSQKTGPINYGYT
j_gene: TRBJ1-2; v_gene: TRBV6-1; CDR3aa: ASSEAWGRNYGYT
j_gene: TRBJ2-6; v_gene: TRBV11-1; CDR3aa: ASSPPGSSGANVLT
j_gene: TRBJ1-1; v_gene: TRBV10-2; CDR3aa: ASSAGGRTEAF
j_gene: TRBJ1-1; v_gene: TRBV10-2; CDR3aa: ASSESGQGEAF
j_gene: TRBJ1-5; v_gene: TRBV6-5; CDR3aa: ASRTGYGNQPQH
j_gene: TRBJ2-2; v_gene: TRBV19; CDR3aa: ASSIGHGSGNTGELF
j_gene: TRBJ2-7; v_gene: TRBV3-1/TRBV3-2; CDR3aa: ASSQYAKSYEQY
j_gene: TRBJ1-2; v_gene: TRBV2; CDR3aa: ASSDLGTAGYGYT
j_gene: TRBJ1-1; v_gene: TRBV12-3/TRBV12-4; CDR3aa: ASNMLTDTEAF
j_gene: TRBJ1-2; v_gene: TRBV5-4; CDR3aa: ASSSIGTLIGGYT
j_gene: TRBJ1-4; v_gene: TRBV5-1; CDR3aa: ASSDRQGGEKLF
j_gene: TRBJ2-1; v_gene: TRBV5-4; CDR3aa: ASSSNTGARYNEQF
j_gene: TRBJ1-2; v_gene: TRBV15; CDR3aa: ATSRDETHSRGYT
j_gene: TRBJ1-1; v_gene: TRBV6-1; CDR3aa: ASSEGPGLNTEAF
j_gene: TRBJ1-5; v_gene: TRBV12-5; CDR3aa: ASGLVLFPRQATNQPQH
j_gene: TRBJ2-1; v_gene: TRBV6-5; CDR3aa: ASSRLAGGLLF
j_gene: TRBJ2-2; v_gene: TRBV11-2; CDR3aa: ASSHGATGELF
j_gene: TRBJ1-2; v_gene: TRBV19; CDR3aa: ASSISAVYGYT
j_gene: TRBJ1-5; v_gene: TRBV11-2; CDR3aa: ASSLAGGDQPQH
j_gene: TRBJ1-4; v_gene: TRBV5-1; CDR3aa: ASSASIPGTTNEKLF
j_gene: TRBJ2-3; v_gene: TRBV19; CDR3aa: ASSITGSTDTQY
j_gene: TRBJ2-3; v_gene: TRBV5-1; CDR3aa: ASRRGSTDTQY
j_gene: TRBJ1-2; v_gene: TRBV28; CDR3aa: ASSLTGHYGYT
j_gene: TRBJ1-1; v_gene: TRBV5-1; CDR3aa: ASSLGYRDGNHAF
j_gene: TRBJ2-5; v_gene: TRBV5-1; CDR3aa: ASSPGRQEETQY
j_gene: TRBJ1-4; v_gene: TRBV30; CDR3aa: AWSGQGATNEKLF
j_gene: TRBJ2-7; v_gene: TRBV6-6; CDR3aa: ASRTGTSGSGYEQY
j_gene: TRBJ1-1; v_gene: TRBV6-2/TRBV6-3; CDR3aa: ASSYGRGRTEAF